The rows below give T cell receptor beta chains drawn from one sample of a study of chemoradiotherapy in HPV16-positive cancers. Profiled with immunoSEQ multiplex PCR; TCRdb holds only in-frame clones, not every one. Of tens of thousands of clones in the sample, about 80% were seen once. The sequences come from blood, collected from a patient who underwent chemoradiotherapy. These receptors came from a human donor with HPV-associated anogenital cancer. The CDR3 runs from the conserved cysteine through the conserved F or W. Each record gives: CDR3 protein, CDR3 DNA, D gene, clone size, V gene, J gene. A D gene is named only where the DNA matches it firmly. Clone sizes are given selectively: once, few, many, or a class where the clone is expanded.

CDR3 protein: CASSLAGGKNEKLFF
CDR3 DNA: TGCGCCAGCAGCTTGGCGGGGGGAAAGAATGAAAAACTGTTTTTT
D gene: .
clone size: .
V gene: TRBV5-1
J gene: TRBJ1-4

CDR3 protein: CASSPNHRGRNTEAFF
CDR3 DNA: TGTGCCAGCAGCCCGAACCACAGGGGGCGGAACACTGAAGCTTTCTTT
D gene: TRBD1
clone size: .
V gene: TRBV5-6
J gene: TRBJ1-1

CDR3 protein: CASSLSDNQPQHF
CDR3 DNA: TGTGCCAGCAGCTTATCAGACAATCAGCCCCAGCATTTT
D gene: .
clone size: .
V gene: TRBV7-8
J gene: TRBJ1-5

CDR3 protein: CASGGGSGAQHF
CDR3 DNA: TGTGCCAGTGGTGGCGGGTCCGGGGCCCAGCATTTT
D gene: .
clone size: .
V gene: TRBV19
J gene: TRBJ1-5

CDR3 protein: CASSLTEEYGYTF
CDR3 DNA: TGTGCCAGCAGCTTAACAGAGGAGTATGGCTACACCTTC
D gene: .
clone size: .
V gene: TRBV7-8
J gene: TRBJ1-2

CDR3 protein: CASSQELRAAGELFF
CDR3 DNA: TGTGCCAGCAGCCAAGAATTGAGGGCGGCCGGGGAGCTGTTTTTT
D gene: .
clone size: .
V gene: TRBV14
J gene: TRBJ2-2

CDR3 protein: CASSTGQRGPTDTQYF
CDR3 DNA: TGTGCCAGCAGCACGGGACAGAGGGGTCCCACAGATACGCAGTATTTT
D gene: TRBD1
clone size: .
V gene: TRBV9
J gene: TRBJ2-3

CDR3 protein: CASSAGTAGYTF
CDR3 DNA: TGTGCCAGCAGCGCAGGGACAGCCGGCTACACCTTC
D gene: TRBD1
clone size: .
V gene: TRBV9
J gene: TRBJ1-2

CDR3 protein: CASSSRGADTEAFF
CDR3 DNA: TGTGCCAGCAGTTCGCGCGGGGCCGACACTGAAGCTTTCTTT
D gene: .
clone size: few
V gene: TRBV27
J gene: TRBJ1-1

CDR3 protein: CASRRGQVITGELFF
CDR3 DNA: TGTGCCAGCAGGCGGGGACAGGTGATTACCGGGGAGCTGTTTTTT
D gene: TRBD1
clone size: few
V gene: TRBV6-1
J gene: TRBJ2-2

CDR3 protein: CASSPGQMNTEAFF
CDR3 DNA: TGTGCCAGCTCACCAGGACAGATGAACACTGAAGCTTTCTTT
D gene: .
clone size: .
V gene: TRBV18
J gene: TRBJ1-1

CDR3 protein: CASSRAGDTEAFF
CDR3 DNA: TGTGCCAGCAGCCGAGCGGGGGACACTGAAGCTTTCTTT
D gene: .
clone size: .
V gene: TRBV7-9
J gene: TRBJ1-1

CDR3 protein: CASSAGGRDQPQHF
CDR3 DNA: TGTGCCAGCAGTGCCGGGGGACGAGATCAGCCCCAGCATTTT
D gene: .
clone size: .
V gene: TRBV2
J gene: TRBJ1-5

CDR3 protein: CASTLSYSNQPQHF
CDR3 DNA: TGTGCCAGCACCCTATCTTATAGCAATCAGCCCCAGCATTTT
D gene: .
clone size: .
V gene: TRBV6-1
J gene: TRBJ1-5

CDR3 protein: CASSSGLAGGTDTQYF
CDR3 DNA: TGTGCCAGCAGCTCGGGACTAGCGGGAGGCACAGATACGCAGTATTTT
D gene: TRBD2
clone size: .
V gene: TRBV11-2
J gene: TRBJ2-3

CDR3 protein: CASSLPGQALYEQYF
CDR3 DNA: TGTGCCAGTAGTCTTCCGGGACAGGCCCTCTACGAGCAGTACTTC
D gene: TRBD1
clone size: .
V gene: TRBV19
J gene: TRBJ2-7

CDR3 protein: CASSSRSGGRSEAFF
CDR3 DNA: TGTGCCAGCAGCTCACGTTCGGGGGGCCGAAGTGAAGCTTTCTTT
D gene: .
clone size: .
V gene: TRBV7-9
J gene: TRBJ1-1

CDR3 protein: CASSGGGIQETQYF
CDR3 DNA: TGTGCCAGCAGCGGAGGGGGGATTCAAGAGACCCAGTACTTC
D gene: .
clone size: .
V gene: TRBV9
J gene: TRBJ2-5

CDR3 protein: CASSPGQGGYGYTF
CDR3 DNA: TGTGCCAGCTCACCCGGACAGGGCGGCTATGGCTACACCTTC
D gene: TRBD1
clone size: .
V gene: TRBV18
J gene: TRBJ1-2